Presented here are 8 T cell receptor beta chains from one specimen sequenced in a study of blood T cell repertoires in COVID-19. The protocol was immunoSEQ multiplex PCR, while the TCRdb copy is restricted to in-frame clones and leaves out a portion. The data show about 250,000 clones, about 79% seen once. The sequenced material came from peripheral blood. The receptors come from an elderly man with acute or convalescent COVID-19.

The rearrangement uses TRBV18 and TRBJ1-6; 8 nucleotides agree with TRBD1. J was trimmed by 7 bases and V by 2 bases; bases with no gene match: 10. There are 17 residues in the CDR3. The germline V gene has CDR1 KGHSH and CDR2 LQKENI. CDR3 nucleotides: TGTGCCAGCTCACCAAATAAAGGACAGGGAAGGAATTCACCCCTCCACTTT. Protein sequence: CASSPNKGQGRNSPLHF.

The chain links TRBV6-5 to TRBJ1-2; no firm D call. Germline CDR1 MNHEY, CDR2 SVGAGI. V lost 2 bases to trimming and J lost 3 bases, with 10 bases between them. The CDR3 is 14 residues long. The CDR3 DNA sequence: TGTGCCAGCAGTTACGACGGGTCCTACTATGGCTACACCTTC. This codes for CASSYDGSYYGYTF.

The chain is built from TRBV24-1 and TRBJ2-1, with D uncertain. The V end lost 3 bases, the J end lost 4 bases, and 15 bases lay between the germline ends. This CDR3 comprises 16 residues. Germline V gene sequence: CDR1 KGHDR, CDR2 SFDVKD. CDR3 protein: CATSDLAPDGYNEQFF. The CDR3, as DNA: TGTGCCACCAGTGATCTCGCCCCAGACGGGTACAATGAGCAGTTCTTC.

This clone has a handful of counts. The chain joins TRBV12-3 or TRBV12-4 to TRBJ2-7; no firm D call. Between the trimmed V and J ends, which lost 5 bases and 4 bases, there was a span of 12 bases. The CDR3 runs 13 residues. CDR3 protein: CASSLARRYEQYF. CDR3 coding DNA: TGTGCCAGCAGTCTGGCCCGCCGTTACGAGCAGTACTTC.

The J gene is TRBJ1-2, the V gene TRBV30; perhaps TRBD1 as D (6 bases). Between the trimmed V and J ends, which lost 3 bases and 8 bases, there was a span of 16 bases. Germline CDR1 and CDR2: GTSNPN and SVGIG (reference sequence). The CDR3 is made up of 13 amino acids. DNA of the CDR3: TGTGCCTGGAGGGAATTAACAGGGAGCGGCTACACCTTC. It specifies CAWRELTGSGYTF.

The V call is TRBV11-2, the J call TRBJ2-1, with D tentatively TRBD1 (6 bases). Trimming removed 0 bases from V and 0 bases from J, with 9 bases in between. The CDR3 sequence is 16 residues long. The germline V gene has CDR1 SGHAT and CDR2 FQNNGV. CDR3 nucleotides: TGTGCCAGCAGCTTAGACACAGGGAGCTCCTACAATGAGCAGTTCTTC. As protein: CASSLDTGSSYNEQFF.

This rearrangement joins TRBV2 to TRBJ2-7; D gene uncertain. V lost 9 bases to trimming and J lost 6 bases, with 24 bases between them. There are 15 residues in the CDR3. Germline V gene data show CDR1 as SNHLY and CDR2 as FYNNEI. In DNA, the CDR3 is TGTGCCAGGAATAAATTTCGACTCCCCGGTGCCGAGCAGTACTTC. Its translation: CARNKFRLPGAEQYF.

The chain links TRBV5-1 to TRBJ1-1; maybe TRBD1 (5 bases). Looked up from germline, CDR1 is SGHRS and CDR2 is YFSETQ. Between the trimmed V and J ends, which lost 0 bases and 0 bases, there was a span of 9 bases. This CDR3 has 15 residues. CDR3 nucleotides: TGCGCCAGCAGCTTGGTCGCAGGGATGAACACTGAAGCTTTCTTT. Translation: CASSLVAGMNTEAFF.